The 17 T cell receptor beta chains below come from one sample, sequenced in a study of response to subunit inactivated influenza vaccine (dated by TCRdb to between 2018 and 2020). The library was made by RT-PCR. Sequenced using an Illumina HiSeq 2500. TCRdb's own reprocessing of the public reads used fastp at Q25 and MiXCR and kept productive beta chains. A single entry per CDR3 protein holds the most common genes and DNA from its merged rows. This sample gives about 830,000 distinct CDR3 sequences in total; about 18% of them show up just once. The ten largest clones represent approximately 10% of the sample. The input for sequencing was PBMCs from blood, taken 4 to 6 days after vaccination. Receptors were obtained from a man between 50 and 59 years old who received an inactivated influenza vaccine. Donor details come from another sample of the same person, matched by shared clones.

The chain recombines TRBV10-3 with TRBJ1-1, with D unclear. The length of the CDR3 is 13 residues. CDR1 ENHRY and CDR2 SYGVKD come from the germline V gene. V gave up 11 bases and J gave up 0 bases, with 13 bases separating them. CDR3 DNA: TGTGCCCTAAGGCACGGACTGAACACTGAAGCTTTCTTT. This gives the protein CALRHGLNTEAFF.

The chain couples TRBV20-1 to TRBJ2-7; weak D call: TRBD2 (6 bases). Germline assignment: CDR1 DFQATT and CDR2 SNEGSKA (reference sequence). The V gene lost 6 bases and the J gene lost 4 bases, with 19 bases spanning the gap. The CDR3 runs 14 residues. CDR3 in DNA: TGCAGTGCCTCACAGCCAAACGGGGGTTACGAGCAGTACTTC. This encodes CSASQPNGGYEQYF.

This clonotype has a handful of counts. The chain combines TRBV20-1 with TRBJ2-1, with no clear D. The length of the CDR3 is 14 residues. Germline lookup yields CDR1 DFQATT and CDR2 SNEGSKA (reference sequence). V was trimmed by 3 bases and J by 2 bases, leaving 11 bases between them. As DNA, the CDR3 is TGCAGTGCTAGTGGCGGACCAACCTACAATGAGCAGTTCTTC. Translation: CSASGGPTYNEQFF.

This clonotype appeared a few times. CDR3 bases: TGCAGTGCTAGAGATGCGGGGAACACTGAAGCTTTCTTT. Translating it yields CSARDAGNTEAFF. The rearrangement joins TRBV20-1 to TRBJ1-1; D unclear. The CDR3 covers 13 residues. Trimming shortened V by 0 bases and J by 1 base, and 6 bases separated the two germline ends. Germline assignment: CDR1 DFQATT and CDR2 SNEGSKA (reference sequence).

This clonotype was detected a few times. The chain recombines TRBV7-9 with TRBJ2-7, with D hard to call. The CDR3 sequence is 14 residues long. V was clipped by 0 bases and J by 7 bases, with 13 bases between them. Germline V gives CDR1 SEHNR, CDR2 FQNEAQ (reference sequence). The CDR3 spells CASSLAGRPGEQYF. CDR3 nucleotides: TGTGCCAGCAGCTTAGCAGGACGACCCGGGGAGCAGTACTTC.

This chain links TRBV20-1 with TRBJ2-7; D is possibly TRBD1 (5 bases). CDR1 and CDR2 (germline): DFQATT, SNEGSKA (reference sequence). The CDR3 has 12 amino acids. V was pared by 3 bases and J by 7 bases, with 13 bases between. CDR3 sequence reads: CSASSGIKEQYF. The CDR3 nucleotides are TGCAGTGCTAGCTCAGGGATAAAAGAGCAGTACTTC.

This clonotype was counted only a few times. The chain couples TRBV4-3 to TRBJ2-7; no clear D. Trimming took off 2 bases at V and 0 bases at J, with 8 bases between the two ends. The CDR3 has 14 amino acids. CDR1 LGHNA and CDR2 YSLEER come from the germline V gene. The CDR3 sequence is CASSQLGHSYEQYF. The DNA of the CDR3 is TGCGCCAGCAGCCAACTGGGCCACTCCTACGAGCAGTACTTC.

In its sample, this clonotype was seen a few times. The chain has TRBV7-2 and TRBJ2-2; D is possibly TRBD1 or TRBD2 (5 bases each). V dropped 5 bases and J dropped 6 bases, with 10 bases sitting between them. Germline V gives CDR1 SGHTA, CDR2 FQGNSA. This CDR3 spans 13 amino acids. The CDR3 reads CASSTGPAGELFF. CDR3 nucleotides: TGTGCCAGCAGCACGGGACCCGCCGGGGAGCTGTTTTTT. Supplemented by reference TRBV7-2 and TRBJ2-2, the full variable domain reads GAGVSQSPSNKVTEKGKDVELRCDPISGHTALYWYRQSLGQGLEFLIYFQGNSAPDKSGLPSDRFSAERTGGSVSTLTIQRTQQEDSAVYLCASSTGPAGELFFGEGSRLTVL.

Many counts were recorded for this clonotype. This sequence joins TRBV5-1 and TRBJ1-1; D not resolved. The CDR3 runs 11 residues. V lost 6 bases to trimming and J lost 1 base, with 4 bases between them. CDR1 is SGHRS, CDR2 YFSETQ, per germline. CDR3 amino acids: CASNSNTEAFF. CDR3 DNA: TGCGCCAGCAACTCGAACACTGAAGCTTTCTTT. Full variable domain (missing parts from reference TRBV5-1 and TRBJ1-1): KAGVTQTPRYLIKTRGQQVTLSCSPISGHRSVSWYQQTPGQGLQFLFEYFSETQRNKGNFPGRFSGRQFSNSRSEMNVSTLELGDSALYLCASNSNTEAFFGQGTRLTVV.

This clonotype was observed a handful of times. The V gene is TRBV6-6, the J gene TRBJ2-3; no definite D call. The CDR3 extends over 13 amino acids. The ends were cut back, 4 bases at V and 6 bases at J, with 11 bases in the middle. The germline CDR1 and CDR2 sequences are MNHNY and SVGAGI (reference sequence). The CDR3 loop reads CASSWSLGDTQYF. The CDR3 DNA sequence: TGTGCCAGCAGTTGGTCTCTAGGGGATACGCAGTATTTT.

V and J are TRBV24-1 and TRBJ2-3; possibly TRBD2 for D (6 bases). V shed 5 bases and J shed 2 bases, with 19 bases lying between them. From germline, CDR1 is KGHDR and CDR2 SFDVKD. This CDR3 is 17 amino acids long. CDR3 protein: CATSAAVRGLHTDTQYF. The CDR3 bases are TGTGCCACCAGTGCCGCCGTACGGGGGTTACACACAGATACGCAGTATTTT.

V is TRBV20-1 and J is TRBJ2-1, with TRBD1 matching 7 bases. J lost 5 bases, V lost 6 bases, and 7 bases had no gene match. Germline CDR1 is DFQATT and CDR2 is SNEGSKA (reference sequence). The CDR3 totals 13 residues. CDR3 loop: CSAGDSFNNEQFF. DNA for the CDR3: TGCAGTGCCGGGGACAGCTTCAACAATGAGCAGTTCTTC.

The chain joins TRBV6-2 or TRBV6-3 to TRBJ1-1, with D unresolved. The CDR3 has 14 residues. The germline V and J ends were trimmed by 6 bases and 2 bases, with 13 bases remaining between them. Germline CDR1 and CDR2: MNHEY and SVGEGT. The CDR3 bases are TGTGCCAGCAGACAAACATCTCTAAACACTGAAGCTTTCTTT. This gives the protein CASRQTSLNTEAFF.

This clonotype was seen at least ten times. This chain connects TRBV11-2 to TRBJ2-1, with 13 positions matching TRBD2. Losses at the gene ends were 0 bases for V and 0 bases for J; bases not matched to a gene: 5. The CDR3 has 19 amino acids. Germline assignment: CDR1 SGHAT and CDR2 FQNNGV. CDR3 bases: TGTGCCAGCAGCTTAGACGGGACTAGCGGGATGAGCTCCTACAATGAGCAGTTCTTC. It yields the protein CASSLDGTSGMSSYNEQFF. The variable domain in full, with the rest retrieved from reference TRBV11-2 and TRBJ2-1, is EAGVAQSPRYKIIEKRQSVAFWCNPISGHATLYWYQQILGQGPKLLIQFQNNGVVDDSQLPKDRFSAERLKGVDSTLKIQPAKLEDSAVYLCASSLDGTSGMSSYNEQFFGPGTRLTVL.

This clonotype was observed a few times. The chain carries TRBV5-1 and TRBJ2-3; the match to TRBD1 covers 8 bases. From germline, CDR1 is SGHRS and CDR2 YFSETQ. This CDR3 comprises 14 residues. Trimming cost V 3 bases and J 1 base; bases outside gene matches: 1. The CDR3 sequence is CASSWTGRTDTQYF. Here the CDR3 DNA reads TGCGCCAGCAGCTGGACAGGGCGCACAGATACGCAGTATTTT.

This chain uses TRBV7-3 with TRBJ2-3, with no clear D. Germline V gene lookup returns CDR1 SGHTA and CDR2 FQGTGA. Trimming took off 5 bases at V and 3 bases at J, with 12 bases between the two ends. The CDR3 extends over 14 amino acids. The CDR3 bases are TGTGCCAGCAGCACCCGCGGAGTGACAGATACGCAGTATTTT. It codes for CASSTRGVTDTQYF.

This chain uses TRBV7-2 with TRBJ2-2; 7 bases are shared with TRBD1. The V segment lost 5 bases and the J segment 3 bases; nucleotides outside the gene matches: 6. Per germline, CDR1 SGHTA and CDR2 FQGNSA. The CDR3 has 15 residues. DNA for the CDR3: TGTGCCAGCAGCCCCCACGGACAGGACACCGGGGAGCTGTTTTTT. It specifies CASSPHGQDTGELFF.